This T cell receptor (beta chain) was found in a study of blood T cell repertoires in COVID-19 (TCRdb year 2020). Study-level background: Collaborator samples came from the United States, Italy and Spain and covered acute and convalescent phases of COVID-19. The material from the prospective study consisted of cDNA or gDNA derived from T cells, B-cell-depleted T cells, or PBMCs. Deeply sampled blood TCRbeta repertoires from subjects exposed to, actively infected with, or recovered from COVID-19 were included in the dataset. The repertoires were released in a freely available public database meant as a resource for research on the immune response to SARS-CoV-2. Samples came from the ongoing ImmuneRACE study (first 160 participants) plus 1,254 subjects from 6 global collaborators. Nearly every sample came with metadata listing a de-identified subject ID, COVID-19 status, age in years and sex. Where HLA class I and class II types were available, the types were taken from metadata supplied by the sample provider, not from assay-based typing.

The immunoSEQ Assay, a bias-controlled multiplex PCR, was used to amplify TCRbeta CDR3 regions from genomic DNA. The paper's data handling went like this. The number of nucleated cells in each sample was estimated by amplification of reference gene primers within the assay. To quantify the absolute abundance of each unique TCRbeta CDR3 rearrangement, sequence reads were collapsed and filtered. For each sample, productive Simpson clonality was calculated as the square root of Simpson's diversity index across productive rearrangements. TCRdb mirrors the immuneACCESS table, restricted to in-frame sequences. Some clones are absent from its copies; in checked studies, under half trace to an unresolved V gene, and the reason for the others is unknown. V and J calls and clone size are as listed in that table; D and trimming were resolved from the DNA. This sample gives 350,000 to 450,000 clones in total; approximately 89% of them show up just once. The top ten clones comprise 1.7% of the sample.

Turning to this clone: Its antigen specificity is not known. No base qualities exist here, and no much larger clone lies one base off it.

Enrolling through a virtual design, the prospective study's participants ranged in age from roughly 18 to 95 years and lived across about two dozen United States geographic areas. In the prospective study, participants were assigned to cohorts based on the clinical history participants reported in a screening survey and a study questionnaire. ImmuneRACE Cohort 3 recovered participants were defined by two consecutive negative NP/OP PCR tests, healthcare professional clearance, or symptom resolution. In the prospective study, mobile phlebotomists collected whole blood, serum and a nasopharyngeal or oropharyngeal swab from each participant. Additional blood draws and questionnaires over a roughly two-month period could optionally be provided by prospective study participants. Blood samples from the prospective study were shipped frozen or at room temperature prior to DNA extraction. The CDR3 spans 10 residues, from the cysteine through the phenylalanine. Only the CDR3 DNA is retained, 30 bases long and in frame from the first base. Reading the germline V gene (reference sequence) gives CDR1 GTSNPN and CDR2 SVGIG.

The study at large found these results: The amount of clinical and demographic metadata varied by source and participant and was provided uncurated.

Material: PBMCs or T cells enriched from blood (not recorded which). The sequence derives from a woman in her thirties who had recovered from COVID-19. Rearrangement joined TRBV30 to TRBJ1-2, and the D gene may be TRBD1, 6 bases matching. In nucleotide form, the sequence is TGTGCATTGGACAGTACGGGCTACACCTTC. This yields the protein CALDSTGYTF.